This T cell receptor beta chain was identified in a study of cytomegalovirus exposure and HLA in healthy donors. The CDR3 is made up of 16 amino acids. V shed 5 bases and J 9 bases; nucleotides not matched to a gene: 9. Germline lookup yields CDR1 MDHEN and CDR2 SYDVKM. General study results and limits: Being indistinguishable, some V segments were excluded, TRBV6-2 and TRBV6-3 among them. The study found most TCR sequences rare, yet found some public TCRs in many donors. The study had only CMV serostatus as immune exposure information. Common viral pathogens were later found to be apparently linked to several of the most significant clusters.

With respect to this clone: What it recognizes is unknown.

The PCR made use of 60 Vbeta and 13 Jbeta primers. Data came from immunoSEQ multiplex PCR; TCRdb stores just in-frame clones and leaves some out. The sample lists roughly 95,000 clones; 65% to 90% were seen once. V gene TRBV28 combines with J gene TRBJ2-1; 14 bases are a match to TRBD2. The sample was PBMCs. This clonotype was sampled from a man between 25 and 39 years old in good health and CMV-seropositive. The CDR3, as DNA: TGTGCCAGCAGTCGAAGCGGGACTAGCGGGAGCGGTGAGCAGTTCTTC. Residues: CASSRSGTSGSGEQFF.